This T cell receptor beta chain stems from a study of a mutant IDH1 vaccine in newly diagnosed glioma. The time point was: week 35, safety follow-up. A single vaccine dose contained 300 ug of mutant IDH1 20-mer peptide, and topical imiquimod was used with it. In the case of this clone: Its antigen remains unidentified.

Study-wide results and limits: Altogether, 93.3% of patients exhibited vaccine-induced immune responses.

V gave up 1 base and J gave up 7 bases, with 15 bases separating them. Germline loops: CDR1 SGHRS, CDR2 YFSETQ. This CDR3 spans 14 amino acids. Some clones are missing from TCRdb's copy, which holds only in-frame ones; the method was immunoSEQ multiplex PCR. Among over 60,000 clones, about four fifths were seen once, and the ten largest hold 5% to 7%. J is TRBJ2-7 and V is TRBV5-1, with TRBD1 as a possible D gene (6 bases). The receptor was derived from a man in his forties with glioma. The starting material was PBMCs, obtained from a glioma patient whose treatment included an IDH1 peptide vaccine. The CDR3 spells CASSLYQGQGEQYF. CDR3 coding DNA: TGCGCCAGCAGCTTGTACCAGGGGCAAGGGGAGCAGTACTTC.